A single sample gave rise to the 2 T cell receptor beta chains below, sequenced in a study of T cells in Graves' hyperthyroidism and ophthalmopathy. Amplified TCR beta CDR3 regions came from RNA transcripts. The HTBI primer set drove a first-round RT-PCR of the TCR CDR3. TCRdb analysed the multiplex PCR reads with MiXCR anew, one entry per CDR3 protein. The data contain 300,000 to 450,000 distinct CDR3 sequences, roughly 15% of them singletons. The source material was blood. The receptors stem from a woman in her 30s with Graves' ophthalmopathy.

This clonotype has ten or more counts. The CDR3 nucleotides read TGTGCCAGCAGCCCATACCGGGACAGGGGGTTCGTCCATGGCTACACCTTC. This gives the protein CASSPYRDRGFVHGYTF. V usage is TRBV16 and J usage is TRBJ1-2; 11 bases match TRBD1. The CDR3 loop spans 17 amino acids. Trimming cost V 4 bases and J 6 bases; bases outside gene matches: 13. Germline V CDR1 and CDR2: KGHSY, FQNENV.

The CDR3 nucleotides read TGCAGTGCCCCTCAGGCTAGCGGAATTACTAGGGGGTCAGATACGCAGTATTTT. Protein: CSAPQASGITRGSDTQYF. The chain has TRBV20-1 and TRBJ2-3, with a possible D match to TRBD2 (7 bases). CDR1 DFQATT and CDR2 SNEGSKA come from the germline V gene (reference sequence). With 6 bases removed from V and 4 bases from J, the gap between germline ends came to 29 bases. There are 18 residues in the CDR3.